The entry that follows covers one T cell receptor (beta chain) sequence. The record originates from a study of blood T cell repertoires in COVID-19. The CDR3 runs 12 residues. Looked up from germline, CDR1 is SGHNT and CDR2 is YYREEE (reference sequence). V lost 2 bases and J lost 8, with 10 bases in between. Sequencing used immunoSEQ multiplex PCR; TCRdb keeps in-frame clones, though not all of them. The sample consists of under 150,000 clones, about four fifths of them appearing once. The TCR sequence derives from a human donor in a cohort sampled during active COVID-19. The chain is built from TRBV5-4 and TRBJ1-2, with D unclear. Sequencing was done on a sample of peripheral blood. CDR3 nucleotide sequence: TGTGCCAGCAGCTTTAACGGGAACGGCTACACCTTC. It encodes CASSFNGNGYTF.